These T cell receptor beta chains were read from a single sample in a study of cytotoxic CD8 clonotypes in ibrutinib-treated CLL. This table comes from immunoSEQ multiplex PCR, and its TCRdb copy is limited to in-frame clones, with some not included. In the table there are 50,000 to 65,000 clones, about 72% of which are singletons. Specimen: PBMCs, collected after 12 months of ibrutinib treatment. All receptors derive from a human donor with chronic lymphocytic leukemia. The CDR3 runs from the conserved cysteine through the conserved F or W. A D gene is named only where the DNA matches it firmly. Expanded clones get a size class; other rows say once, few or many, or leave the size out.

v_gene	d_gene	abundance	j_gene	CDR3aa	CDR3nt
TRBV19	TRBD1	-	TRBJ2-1	CASSRTGSNEQFF	TGTGCCAGTAGCAGGACAGGGAGCAATGAGCAGTTCTTC
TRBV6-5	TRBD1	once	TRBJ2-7	CASSQAGTGAYEQYF	TGTGCCAGCAGCCAGGCCGGGACAGGGGCCTACGAGCAGTACTTC
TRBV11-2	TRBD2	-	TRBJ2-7	CASSSLKRLAEPLLYEQYF	TGTGCCAGCAGCTCCCTCAAAAGACTAGCGGAGCCCTTACTCTACGAGCAGTACTTC
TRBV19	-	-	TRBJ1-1	CASSMGGPGTEAFF	TGTGCCAGTAGTATGGGCGGACCGGGCACTGAAGCTTTCTTT
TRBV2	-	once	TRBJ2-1	CASHDGRSSRNEQFF	TGTGCCAGCCATGACGGGCGCTCCTCCCGCAATGAGCAGTTCTTC
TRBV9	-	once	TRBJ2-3	CASAGSSGTDTQYF	TGTGCCAGCGCTGGGAGCTCCGGCACAGATACGCAGTATTTT
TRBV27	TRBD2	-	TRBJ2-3	CASSLSYHSGRTDTQYF	TGTGCCAGCAGTTTATCGTATCACAGCGGGAGGACAGATACGCAGTATTTT
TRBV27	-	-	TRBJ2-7	CASSSGTQGYEQYF	TGTGCCAGCAGTTCCGGGACTCAAGGCTACGAGCAGTACTTC
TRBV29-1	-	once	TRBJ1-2	CSVPGPREDYGYTF	TGCAGCGTCCCCGGACCCAGGGAGGACTATGGCTACACCTTC
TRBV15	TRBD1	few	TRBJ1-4	CATSRGDRVNEKLFF	TGTGCCACCAGCAGAGGGGACAGGGTTAATGAAAAACTGTTTTTT
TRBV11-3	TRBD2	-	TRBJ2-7	CASSLGPLSGSTRF	TGTGCCAGCAGCTTAGGTCCCCTCAGCGGGAGCACTAGGTTC
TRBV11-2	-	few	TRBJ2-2	CASSLDTGELFF	TGTGCCAGCAGCTTAGACACCGGGGAGCTGTTTTTT
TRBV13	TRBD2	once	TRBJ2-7	CASSSPREGSVEQYF	TGTGCCAGCAGTTCACCGCGGGAGGGCTCGGTCGAGCAGTACTTC
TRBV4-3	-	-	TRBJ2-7	CASSQSGRSGQYF	TGCGCCAGCAGCCAATCGGGACGTAGTGGGCAGTACTTC
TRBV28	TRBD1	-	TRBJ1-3	CASLRGSGNTIYF	TGTGCCAGTCTCAGGGGGAGCGGAAACACCATATATTTT
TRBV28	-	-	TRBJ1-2	CASNSPAGTNYGYTF	TGTGCCAGCAATAGTCCTGCCGGGACAAACTATGGCTACACCTTC
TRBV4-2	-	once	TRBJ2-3	CASSQGGDLRSGDTQYF	TGTGCCAGCAGCCAAGGGGGGGACCTGAGGAGCGGGGATACGCAGTATTTT
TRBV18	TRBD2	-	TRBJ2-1	CASTREREGNEQFF	TGTGCCAGCACCCGGGAGCGGGAGGGGAATGAGCAGTTCTTC
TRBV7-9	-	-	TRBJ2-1	CASSLAWGMVGRYNEQFF	TGTGCCAGCAGCTTAGCGTGGGGGATGGTTGGGCGGTACAATGAGCAGTTCTTC
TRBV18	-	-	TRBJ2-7	CASSPSEYEQYF	TGTGCCAGCTCACCAAGTGAATACGAGCAGTACTTC
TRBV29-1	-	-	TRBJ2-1	CSIQGGRGDNEQFF	TGCAGCATACAGGGAGGACGCGGCGACAATGAGCAGTTCTTC
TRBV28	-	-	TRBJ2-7	CASSWTDSYEQYF	TGTGCCAGCAGTTGGACGGACTCCTACGAGCAGTACTTC
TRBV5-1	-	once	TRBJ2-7	CASSLASGPVSYEQYF	TGCGCCAGCAGCTTGGCGTCGGGCCCCGTATCCTACGAGCAGTACTTC
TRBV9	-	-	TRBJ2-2	CASSARSQGTTGELFF	TGTGCCAGCAGCGCCCGATCACAGGGAACCACCGGGGAGCTGTTTTTT
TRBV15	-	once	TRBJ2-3	CATLVVDTQYF	TGTGCCACCCTAGTAGTTGACACGCAGTATTTT
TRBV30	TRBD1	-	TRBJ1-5	CAWSVGFWDRSNQPQHF	TGTGCCTGGAGTGTAGGATTTTGGGACAGAAGCAATCAGCCCCAGCATTTT
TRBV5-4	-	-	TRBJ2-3	CASSLGGVTLTDTQYF	TGTGCCAGCAGCTTGGGGGGGGTGACCCTCACAGATACGCAGTATTTT